Shown below are 32 T cell receptor beta chains from a single sample sequenced in a study of shared clonotypes between healthy human individuals. TCRdb keeps only in-frame clones here, not all; method: immunoSEQ multiplex PCR. The sample contains 330,000 or so clones, 73% of which appear only once. Sequenced: memory CD4+ T cells sorted from blood. Subset in this sample: CD45RA-negative fraction. The source of these receptors is a young man in good health.

The chain joins TRBV2 to TRBJ1-5; D possibly corresponds to TRBD1 (6 bases). Trimming pared 7 bases from V and 0 bases from J, leaving 13 bases between. The germline gives CDR1 SNHLY, CDR2 FYNNEI. The CDR3 length is 15 residues. DNA of the CDR3: TGTGCCAGCAAGGGACAAACCATTAGCAATCAGCCCCAGCATTTT. Protein product: CASKGQTISNQPQHF.

The chain uses TRBV11-2 and TRBJ2-1; D unclear. Germline CDR1 and CDR2: SGHAT and FQNNGV. The CDR3 totals 13 residues. The germline V and J ends were trimmed by 4 bases and 6 bases, with 10 bases remaining between them. The CDR3 reads CASSSRHVNEQFF. In DNA form, the CDR3 reads TGTGCCAGCAGCTCCCGACACGTCAATGAGCAGTTCTTC.

The rearrangement joins TRBV6-1 to TRBJ2-7; 8 bases are shared with TRBD2. This CDR3 is built from 15 residues. V was pared by 4 bases and J by 0 bases, with 5 bases of the junction left unmatched. Germline CDR1 MNHNS, CDR2 SASEGT. CDR3 sequence reads: CASSGSGTSSYEQYF. In DNA, the CDR3 is TGTGCCAGCAGTGGATCCGGGACTAGCTCCTACGAGCAGTACTTC.

This clone was counted at least ten times. The J gene is TRBJ2-7, the V gene TRBV5-1; no clear D gene. CDR3 length: 15 residues. Germline V CDR1 and CDR2: SGHRS, YFSETQ. V dropped 3 bases and J dropped 0 bases, with 13 bases sitting between them. CDR3 sequence (DNA): TGCGCCAGCAGCTCTTCCCTCCTAGGCTCCTACGAGCAGTACTTC. As protein: CASSSSLLGSYEQYF.

The J gene is TRBJ2-1, the V gene TRBV29-1; TRBD2 is a possible D gene (6 bases). CDR3 length: 14 residues. Per germline, CDR1 SQVTM and CDR2 ANQGSEA. V lost 3 bases, J lost 4 bases, and 13 bases lay in between. CDR3 residues: CSVDVSGIYNEQFF. As DNA, the CDR3 is TGCAGCGTTGATGTTAGCGGAATTTACAATGAGCAGTTCTTC.

The CDR3 sequence is CAISSTTGLNTEAFF. In DNA, the CDR3 is TGTGCCATCAGTTCTACGACAGGGCTGAACACTGAAGCTTTCTTT. This chain uses TRBV10-3 with TRBJ1-1, with 7 bases fitting TRBD1. CDR3 length: 15 amino acids. Trimming removed 5 bases from V and 0 bases from J; junction bases left unmatched: 6. The germline V gene has CDR1 ENHRY and CDR2 SYGVKD.

The V and J genes are TRBV6-1 and TRBJ1-2; the D is unclear. Deletions cut 0 bases from V and 5 bases from J, with 7 bases between. Germline CDR1 MNHNS, CDR2 SASEGT. The CDR3 runs to 13 residues. CDR3 protein: CASSEAGVYGYTF. The CDR3 DNA follows: TGTGCCAGCAGTGAAGCTGGGGTTTATGGCTACACCTTC.

The chain combines TRBV11-2 with TRBJ1-3; D is unresolved. The CDR3 is 16 residues long. Germline-derived CDR1 and CDR2 are SGHAT and FQNNGV. Trimming took off 1 base at V and 0 bases at J, with 10 bases between the two ends. CDR3 DNA sequence: TGTGCCAGCAGCTTAGCCGGGCCGATCTCTGGAAACACCATATATTTT. Its protein is CASSLAGPISGNTIYF.

The chain couples TRBV5-1 to TRBJ2-6; 8 bases are shared with TRBD1. The CDR3 contains 17 residues. The germline V gene encodes CDR1 SGHRS and CDR2 YFSETQ. With V trimmed by 4 bases and J by 0 bases, 6 bases remained unmatched. DNA of the CDR3: TGCGCCAGCAGCCGCGGACAGGGCATCTCTGGGGCCAACGTCCTGACTTTC. Its translation is CASSRGQGISGANVLTF. The full variable domain, its missing parts supplied by reference TRBV5-1 and TRBJ2-6, is KAGVTQTPRYLIKTRGQQVTLSCSPISGHRSVSWYQQTPGQGLQFLFEYFSETQRNKGNFPGRFSGRQFSNSRSEMNVSTLELGDSALYLCASSRGQGISGANVLTFGAGSRLTVL.

This clone was observed a single time. This chain links TRBV18 with TRBJ1-5; D gene ambiguous. V lost 2 bases and J lost 7, with 12 bases in between. Germline CDR1 KGHSH, CDR2 LQKENI. The CDR3 is 14 amino acids. The CDR3: CASSPGLDGQPQHF. CDR3 in DNA: TGTGCCAGCTCACCAGGGTTAGATGGCCAGCCCCAGCATTTT.

V is TRBV5-1 and J is TRBJ2-2, with 7 bases fitting TRBD2. Germline V CDR1 and CDR2: SGHRS, YFSETQ. Trimming removed 5 bases from V and 5 bases from J; junction bases left unmatched: 18. The CDR3 is made up of 18 amino acids. The chain's CDR3 is CASSITRRGSAGTGELFF. As DNA, the CDR3 is TGCGCCAGCAGTATAACCCGCCGCGGGAGCGCCGGTACCGGGGAGCTGTTTTTT.

This clone has more than one count but fewer than ten. The CDR3 coding sequence is TGTGCCATCAGTGAAGACAGGGGCCAAGAGACCCAGTACTTC. Translation gives CAISEDRGQETQYF. This chain connects TRBV10-3 to TRBJ2-5; 8 bases map to TRBD1. V dropped 3 bases and J dropped 1; count of bases not matched to a gene: 1. The germline V gene has CDR1 ENHRY and CDR2 SYGVKD. The CDR3 is 14 residues long.

As for this clone: Distinct nucleotide sequences in the sample also encode this CDR3. The chain is built from TRBV20-1 and TRBJ2-5, with D perhaps matching TRBD2 (5 bases). Trimming shortened V by 5 bases and J by 5 bases, and 9 bases separated the two germline ends. From germline, CDR1 is DFQATT and CDR2 SNEGSKA (reference sequence). The CDR3 extends over 11 amino acids. The CDR3 DNA reads as TGCAGTGCTTGGACTCGCGAGACCCAGTACTTC. This codes for CSAWTRETQYF.

This clone was detected only a few times. The V gene is TRBV7-9, the J gene TRBJ2-6, with D perhaps TRBD1 or TRBD2 (5 bases each). Trimming took off 1 base at V and 2 bases at J, with 6 bases between the two ends. The length of the CDR3 is 15 residues. Germline-derived CDR1 and CDR2 are SEHNR and FQNEAQ (reference sequence). The CDR3 region has the DNA TGTGCCAGCAGCTTAGTGGGGGCTGGGGCCAACGTCCTGACTTTC. It yields the protein CASSLVGAGANVLTF.

This clone showed up just once. The J gene is TRBJ2-3, the V gene TRBV9, with 12 bases aligning to TRBD2. This CDR3 is 15 amino acids long. Germline V gene lookup returns CDR1 SGDLS and CDR2 YYNGEE. The V segment lost 2 bases and the J segment 4 bases; nucleotides outside the gene matches: 2. CDR3 sequence reads: CASSVTSGSADTQYF. DNA for the CDR3: TGTGCCAGCAGCGTGACTAGCGGGAGTGCAGATACGCAGTATTTT. The variable domain in full, completed from reference TRBV9 and TRBJ2-3, reads DSGVTQTPKHLITATGQRVTLRCSPRSGDLSVYWYQQSLDQGLQFLIQYYNGEERAKGNILERFSAQQFPDLHSELNLSSLELGDSALYFCASSVTSGSADTQYFGPGTRLTVL.

The chain has TRBV28 and TRBJ2-1; TRBD2 might be the D (6 bases). Germline-derived CDR1 and CDR2 are MDHEN and SYDVKM. V was pared by 6 bases and J by 3 bases, with 12 bases between. The CDR3 spans 14 residues. The DNA for the CDR3 is TGTGCCAGCAGCGACGGGGGTGGCTACAATGAGCAGTTCTTC. It translates to CASSDGGGYNEQFF. Looking up the rest from reference TRBV28 and TRBJ2-1 gives the full variable domain: DVKVTQSSRYLVKRTGEKVFLECVQDMDHENMFWYRQDPGLGLRLIYFSYDVKMKEKGDIPEGYSVSREKKERFSLILESASTNQTSMYLCASSDGGGYNEQFFGPGTRLTVL.

The chain combines TRBV5-4 with TRBJ2-2; possible D gene TRBD2, 6 bases. CDR3 size: 16 residues. Germline V gene data show CDR1 as SGHNT and CDR2 as YYREEE (reference sequence). Deletions cut 4 bases from V and 6 bases from J, with 19 bases between. The CDR3 DNA is TGTGCCAGCAGCCCAACTTGGAGGGCCCTCGCCGGGGAGCTGTTTTTT. Its translation is CASSPTWRALAGELFF. Full variable domain (rest looked up from reference TRBV5-4 and TRBJ2-2): ETGVTQSPTHLIKTRGQQVTLRCSSQSGHNTVSWYQQALGQGPQFIFQYYREEENGRGNFPPRFSGLQFPNYSSELNVNALELDDSALYLCASSPTWRALAGELFFGEGSRLTVL.

The genes are TRBV9 and TRBJ2-3; D may correspond to TRBD1 or TRBD2 (6 bases each). This CDR3 has 17 amino acids. Germline assignment: CDR1 SGDLS and CDR2 YYNGEE. Between the trimmed V and J ends, which lost 3 bases and 4 bases, there was a span of 21 bases. The CDR3 region is CASSAGVSGRGADTQYF. The CDR3 DNA reads as TGTGCCAGCAGCGCAGGGGTTAGCGGCCGTGGGGCAGATACGCAGTATTTT.

The rearrangement links TRBV7-9 to TRBJ2-1; 9 positions match TRBD1. Germline assignment: CDR1 SEHNR and CDR2 FQNEAQ (reference sequence). The CDR3 is 16 residues long. The V segment lost 1 base and the J segment 7 bases; nucleotides outside the gene matches: 8. CDR3 region: CASSLVGTGSKNEQFF. In nucleotides, the CDR3 is TGTGCCAGCAGCTTAGTTGGGACAGGGTCTAAAAATGAGCAGTTCTTC.

The V and J genes are TRBV6-1 and TRBJ1-4; D gene ambiguous. Germline V gene data show CDR1 as MNHNS and CDR2 as SASEGT. This CDR3 contains 14 residues. The V end lost 0 bases, the J end lost 5 bases, and 7 bases lay between the germline ends. CDR3 sequence reads: CASSEALGNEKLFF. The DNA for the CDR3 is TGTGCCAGCAGTGAAGCGCTGGGGAATGAAAAACTGTTTTTT.

The CDR3 DNA follows: TGTGCCAGCAGCGAATTAGCGGGAGCGGCCACAGATACGCAGTATTTT. This codes for CASSELAGAATDTQYF. V and J are TRBV5-8 and TRBJ2-3; 9 nucleotides line up with TRBD2. CDR3 size: 16 residues. With V trimmed by 4 bases and J by 2 bases, 8 bases remained unmatched. Germline values: CDR1 SGHTS, CDR2 YDEGEE.

The J gene is TRBJ2-3, the V gene TRBV27, with a possible D match to TRBD2 (6 bases). The germline V gene has CDR1 MNHEY and CDR2 SMNVEV (reference sequence). V lost 10 bases and J 2 bases, leaving 13 bases between the germline ends. The CDR3 extends over 13 amino acids. This CDR3 is CATLGGDTDTQYF. The DNA of the CDR3 is TGTGCCACCCTAGGAGGGGACACAGATACGCAGTATTTT.

This clone has only a few counts. This sequence joins TRBV19 and TRBJ1-1, with unresolved D. CDR3 size: 14 residues. Trimming left V 3 bases short and J 7 bases short, with 15 bases between. Germline values: CDR1 LNHDA, CDR2 SQIVND (reference sequence). In DNA form, the CDR3 reads TGTGCCAGTAGTATCTTTCTAGACGGTGATGAAGCTTTCTTT. Protein sequence: CASSIFLDGDEAFF.

The rearrangement links TRBV11-3 to TRBJ2-3; 7 nucleotides align to TRBD2. Germline values: CDR1 SGHNT, CDR2 YENEEA. After removal of 5 bases from V and 0 bases from J, the junction contained 8 bases not matched to a gene. This CDR3 has 16 amino acids. The CDR3 protein is CASSLGSGTSTDTQYF. CDR3 nucleotides: TGTGCCAGCAGCCTCGGAAGCGGGACTAGCACAGATACGCAGTATTTT.

The rearrangement uses TRBV6-1 and TRBJ1-4; D not resolved. Germline CDR1 reads MNHNS; CDR2 reads SASEGT. The CDR3 has 14 residues. V dropped 3 bases and J dropped 6 bases, with 11 bases sitting between them. For the CDR3, the DNA is TGTGCCAGCAGTGATGGGATAACCTATGAAAAACTGTTTTTT. Encoded protein: CASSDGITYEKLFF.

This chain links TRBV11-2 with TRBJ2-7; D remains unclear. The V and J ends lost 0 bases and 3 bases respectively, with 9 bases between them. This CDR3 spans 14 amino acids. CDR1 and CDR2 (germline): SGHAT, FQNNGV. The chain's CDR3 is CASSLERVNYEQYF. The DNA for the CDR3 is TGTGCCAGCAGCTTAGAAAGGGTAAACTACGAGCAGTACTTC.

The gene calls are TRBV6-1 and TRBJ1-2; D gene unclear. Looked up from germline, CDR1 is MNHNS and CDR2 is SASEGT. With 4 bases removed from V and 6 bases from J, the gap between germline ends came to 12 bases. This CDR3 is built from 13 residues. CDR3 DNA: TGTGCCAGCAGTGGGCAGGAACGGAATGGCTACACCTTC. Protein product: CASSGQERNGYTF.

In its sample, this clone was seen once. The CDR3 loop is CASSQDYPGPAFF. CDR3 DNA: TGTGCCAGCAGCCAAGATTATCCAGGGCCAGCTTTCTTT. The chain uses TRBV14 and TRBJ1-1, with a weak D call TRBD1 (5 bases). The CDR3 has 13 residues. The germline V gene has CDR1 SGHDN and CDR2 FVKESK. The V end was cut by 0 bases, the J end by 10 bases, with 12 bases between.

The chain combines TRBV5-1 with TRBJ2-1; D remains ambiguous. The CDR3 consists of 13 residues. Trimming cost V 0 bases and J 4 bases, with 5 bases left between them. Germline V CDR1 and CDR2: SGHRS, YFSETQ. CDR3 nucleotides: TGCGCCAGCAGCTTGGAACTGTACAATGAGCAGTTCTTC. It is translated as CASSLELYNEQFF. Variable domain in full (rest from reference TRBV5-1 and TRBJ2-1): KAGVTQTPRYLIKTRGQQVTLSCSPISGHRSVSWYQQTPGQGLQFLFEYFSETQRNKGNFPGRFSGRQFSNSRSEMNVSTLELGDSALYLCASSLELYNEQFFGPGTRLTVL.

This chain connects TRBV19 to TRBJ2-3; D possibly corresponds to TRBD2 (7 bases). Trimming took 3 bases from V and 4 from J, leaving 11 bases between them. The germline CDR1 and CDR2 sequences are LNHDA and SQIVND (reference sequence). The CDR3 consists of 14 residues. The CDR3 protein is CASSIGGLADTQYF. The CDR3, as DNA: TGTGCCAGTAGTATCGGGGGGCTGGCAGATACGCAGTATTTT.

The rearrangement links TRBV10-1 to TRBJ1-4; D call uncertain. CDR3 length equals 15 residues. Between the trimmed V and J ends, which lost 0 bases and 7 bases, there was a span of 12 bases. Per germline, CDR1 WNHNN and CDR2 SYGVQD (reference sequence). CDR3 sequence reads: CASSESTPGSEKLFF. For the CDR3, the DNA is TGCGCCAGCAGTGAGTCGACACCCGGGTCTGAAAAACTGTTTTTT.

The chain joins TRBV2 to TRBJ2-5; the match to TRBD1 covers 10 bases. CDR1 and CDR2 from the germline V gene are SNHLY and FYNNEI. V trimming: 5 bases; J trimming: 7 bases; junction bases outside the gene matches: 13. This CDR3 has 16 residues. In DNA, the CDR3 is TGTGCCAGCAGTCCCAATACTGACAGGGGGCTTGGGACCCAGTACTTC. Protein: CASSPNTDRGLGTQYF.